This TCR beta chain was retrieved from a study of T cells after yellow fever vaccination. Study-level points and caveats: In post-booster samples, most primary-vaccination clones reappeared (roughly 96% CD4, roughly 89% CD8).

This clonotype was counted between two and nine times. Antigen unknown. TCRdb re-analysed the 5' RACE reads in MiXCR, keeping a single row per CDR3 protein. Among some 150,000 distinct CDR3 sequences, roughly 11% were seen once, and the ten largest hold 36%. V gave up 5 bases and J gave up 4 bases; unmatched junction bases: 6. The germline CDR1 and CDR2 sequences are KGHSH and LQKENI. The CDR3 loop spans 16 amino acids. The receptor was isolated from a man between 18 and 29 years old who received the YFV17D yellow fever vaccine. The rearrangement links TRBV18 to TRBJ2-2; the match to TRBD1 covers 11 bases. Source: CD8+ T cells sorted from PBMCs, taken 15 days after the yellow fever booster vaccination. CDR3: CASSSDRGQVTGELFF. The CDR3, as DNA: TGTGCCAGCTCATCGGACAGGGGGCAGGTCACCGGGGAGCTGTTTTTT.